This TCR beta chain was recovered during a study of T cell responses to AZD1222 COVID-19 vaccine. Study-level results: There were mostly white British donors and more females than males, and clonal diversity was possibly underestimated. Spike-specific TCR repertoires showed rising breadth and depth after two AZD1222 doses. Recipients of AZD1222 seropositive at baseline numbered only 5 to 7.

The assay was immunoSEQ multiplex PCR, and TCRdb's table has in-frame clones only and misses some. The sample consists of roughly 120,000 clones, 65% to 90% of them appearing once. In regard to this clone: Its antigen remains unknown.

CDR1 and CDR2 (germline): LGHDT, YNNKEL (reference sequence). CDR3 length: 15 amino acids. Between the trimmed V and J ends, which lost 1 base and 5 bases, there was a span of 14 bases. V usage is TRBV3-1 (or the pseudogene TRBV3-2) and J usage is TRBJ1-1; no clear D gene. The clonotype comes from an adult in good health. Sequencing was performed on peripheral blood, taken on day 0 of AZD1222 vaccination. This chain's CDR3 is CASSQVPSRRTEAFF. CDR3 coding DNA: TGTGCCAGCAGCCAAGTCCCCTCCAGGCGGACTGAAGCTTTCTTT.